The present TCR beta chain was sequenced within a study of CD8+CD57+ T cells in acquired aplastic anemia. About the research overall: Average DNA yield from sorted CD4+ and CD8+ cells was around 3.2 ug. Read counts for CD4+ cells (from healthy donors) averaged roughly 11 million.

This clonotype has a count of ten or more. Antigen unknown. Broader study findings: Patients and controls had CD8+ Simpson's diversity values that were not significantly distinct. Researchers report that twenty-nine CD8+ CDR3 sequences appeared in both patients and controls.

CDR3 length equals 13 residues. The germline V and J ends were trimmed by 0 bases and 4 bases, with 7 bases remaining between them. The germline CDR1 and CDR2 sequences are SGDLS and YYNGEE. Genomic DNA provided the template from which TCR beta VDJ and CDR3 profiles were obtained. Each CDR3 protein is one row after TCRdb ran MiXCR on the reads. This table holds some 170,000 distinct CDR3 sequences, about 48% found once. This receptor was identified in a human donor in good health. V gene TRBV9 combines with J gene TRBJ2-5, with D tentatively TRBD2 (6 bases). The sequenced sample consisted of sorted CD4+, CD8+, or CD8+CD57+ T cells (not recorded which) from PBMCs. The CDR3 reads CASSVARGETQYF. DNA of the CDR3: TGTGCCAGCAGCGTAGCGCGGGGAGAGACCCAGTACTTC. The variable domain in full, completed from reference TRBV9 and TRBJ2-5, reads DSGVTQTPKHLITATGQRVTLRCSPRSGDLSVYWYQQSLDQGLQFLIQYYNGEERAKGNILERFSAQQFPDLHSELNLSSLELGDSALYFCASSVARGETQYFGPGTRLLVL.